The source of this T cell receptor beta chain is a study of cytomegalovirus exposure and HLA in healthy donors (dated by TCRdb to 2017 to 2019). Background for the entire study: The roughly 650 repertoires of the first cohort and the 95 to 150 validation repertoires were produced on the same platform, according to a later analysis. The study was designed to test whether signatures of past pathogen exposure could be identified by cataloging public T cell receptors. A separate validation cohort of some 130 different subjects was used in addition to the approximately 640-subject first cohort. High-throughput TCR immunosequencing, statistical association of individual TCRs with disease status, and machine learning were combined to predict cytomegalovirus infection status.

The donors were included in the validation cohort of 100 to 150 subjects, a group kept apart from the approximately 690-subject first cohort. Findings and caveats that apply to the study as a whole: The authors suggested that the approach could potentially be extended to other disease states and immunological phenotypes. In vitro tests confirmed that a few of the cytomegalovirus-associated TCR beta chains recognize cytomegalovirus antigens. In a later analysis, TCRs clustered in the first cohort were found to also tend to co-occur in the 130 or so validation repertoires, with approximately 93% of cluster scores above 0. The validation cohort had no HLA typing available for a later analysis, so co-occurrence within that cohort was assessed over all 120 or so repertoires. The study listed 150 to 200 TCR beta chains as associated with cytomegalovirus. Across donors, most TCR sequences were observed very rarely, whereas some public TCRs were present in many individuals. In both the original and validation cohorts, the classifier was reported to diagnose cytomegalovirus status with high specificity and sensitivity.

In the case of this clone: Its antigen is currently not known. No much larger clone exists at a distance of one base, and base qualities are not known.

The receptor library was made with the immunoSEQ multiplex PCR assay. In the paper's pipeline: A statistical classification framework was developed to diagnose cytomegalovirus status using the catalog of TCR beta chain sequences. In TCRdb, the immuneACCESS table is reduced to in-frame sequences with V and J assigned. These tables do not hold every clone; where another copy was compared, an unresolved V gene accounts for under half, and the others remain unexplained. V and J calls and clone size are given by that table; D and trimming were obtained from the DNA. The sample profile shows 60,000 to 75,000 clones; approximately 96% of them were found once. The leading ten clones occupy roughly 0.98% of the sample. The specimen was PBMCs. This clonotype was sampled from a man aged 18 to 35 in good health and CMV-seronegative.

The CDR3: CASSLGQGAGQPQHF. In nucleotide form, the sequence is TGTGCCAGCAGCTTGGGGCAGGGGGCTGGTCAGCCCCAGCATTTT. Recombination connected TRBV5-6 to TRBJ1-5, with TRBD1 matching 8 junction bases. Trimming leaves V shorter by 0 bases and J shorter by 6 bases, with the junction holding 5 bases beyond the gene matches. Reading from cysteine to phenylalanine, the CDR3 counts 15 amino acids. Only the CDR3 part of the read is kept: 45 bases, read in frame from the first base. The germline V gene specifies SGHDT as CDR1 and YYEEEE as CDR2.